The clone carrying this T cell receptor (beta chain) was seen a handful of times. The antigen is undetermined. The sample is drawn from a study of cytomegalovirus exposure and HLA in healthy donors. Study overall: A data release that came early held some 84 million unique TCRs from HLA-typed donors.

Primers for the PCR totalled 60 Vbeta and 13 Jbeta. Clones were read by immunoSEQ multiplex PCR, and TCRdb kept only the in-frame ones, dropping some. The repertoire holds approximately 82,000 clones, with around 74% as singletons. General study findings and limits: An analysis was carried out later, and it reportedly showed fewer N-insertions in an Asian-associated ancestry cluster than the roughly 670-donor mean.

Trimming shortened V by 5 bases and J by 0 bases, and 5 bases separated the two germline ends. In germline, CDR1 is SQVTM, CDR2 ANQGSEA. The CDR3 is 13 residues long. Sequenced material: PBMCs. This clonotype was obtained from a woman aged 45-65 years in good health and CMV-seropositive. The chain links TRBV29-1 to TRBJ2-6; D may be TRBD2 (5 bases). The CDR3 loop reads CSVRDSGANVLTF. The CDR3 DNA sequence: TGCAGCGTTCGGGACTCTGGGGCCAACGTCCTGACTTTC.